What follows are 32 T cell receptor beta chains derived from one specimen sequenced in a study of cytomegalovirus exposure and HLA in healthy donors. Researchers ran the PCR with 60 Vbeta and 13 Jbeta primers. The protocol was immunoSEQ multiplex PCR, while the TCRdb copy is restricted to in-frame clones and leaves out a portion. The table has about 150,000 clones, roughly 78% seen once. The sample taken for sequencing was PBMCs. These receptors all stem from a woman aged 45 to 65 in good health and CMV-seropositive.

The chain is built from TRBV18 and TRBJ2-3; 9 nucleotides align to TRBD1. The J segment lost 3 bases and the V segment lost 3 bases, leaving 7 bases of the junction unmatched. The CDR3 totals 16 residues. Germline-derived CDR1 and CDR2 are KGHSH and LQKENI. This chain's CDR3 is CASSPLQGAGTDTQYF. For the CDR3, the DNA is TGTGCCAGCTCACCGCTACAGGGGGCTGGTACAGATACGCAGTATTTT.

The gene calls are TRBV30 and TRBJ2-3; 7 bases line up with TRBD1. Germline V gene lookup returns CDR1 GTSNPN and CDR2 SVGIG (reference sequence). The V gene end was trimmed by 3 bases and the J gene end by 7 bases; junction bases not matched to a gene: 7. The CDR3 has 13 residues. Written as DNA, the CDR3 is TGTGCCTGGAGCCCGACAGGGTTTAATACGCAGTATTTT. This gives the protein CAWSPTGFNTQYF.

The rearrangement links TRBV7-3 to TRBJ2-2; 7 bases fit TRBD1. The CDR3 loop spans 14 amino acids. CDR1 and CDR2 from the germline V gene are SGHTA and FQGTGA. Losses at the gene ends were 2 bases for V and 5 bases for J; bases not matched to a gene: 2. The CDR3 nucleotides are TGTGCCAGCAGCTTAGACAGGGTGACCGGGGAGCTGTTTTTT. As protein: CASSLDRVTGELFF.

This clone was seen only a few times. The chain is built from TRBV7-9 and TRBJ2-5; 10 bases match TRBD2. The V segment lost 5 bases and the J segment 7 bases; nucleotides outside the gene matches: 10. This CDR3 has 15 amino acids. Germline V gives CDR1 SEHNR, CDR2 FQNEAQ (reference sequence). The CDR3 loop is CASSATSGFYWTQYF. Written as DNA, the CDR3 is TGTGCCAGCAGCGCGACTAGCGGGTTCTACTGGACCCAGTACTTC.

With regard to this clone: Mismatch with germline at one junction end may stem from a read error. The chain combines TRBV20-1 with TRBJ1-5, with D perhaps matching TRBD1 (5 bases). CDR3 length: 11 amino acids. Germline V gene lookup returns CDR1 DFQATT and CDR2 SNEGSKA (reference sequence). CDR3 in amino acids: CSAQGIQAQHF. In DNA form, the CDR3 reads TGCAGTGCCCAGGGTATTCAGGCCCAGCATTTT.

The chain combines TRBV6-5 with TRBJ2-3, with 9 bases identical to TRBD1. CDR3 length: 15 residues. CDR1 is MNHEY and CDR2 is SVGAGI in the germline V gene. The ends lost 6 bases at V and 2 bases at J; junction bases unmatched: 6. The CDR3 is CASRRTGAITDTQYF. CDR3 sequence (DNA): TGTGCCAGCAGAAGGACAGGGGCGATCACAGATACGCAGTATTTT.

The chain uses TRBV5-1 and TRBJ2-4; 12 nucleotides align to TRBD1. The length of the CDR3 is 17 residues. Germline assignment: CDR1 SGHRS and CDR2 YFSETQ. The junction had 12 bases not matched to a gene; V was cut back by 4 bases and J by 7 bases. CDR3 sequence: CASSPHGGTGGSNIQYF. The CDR3, as DNA: TGCGCCAGCAGCCCACACGGGGGGACAGGGGGCTCTAACATTCAGTACTTC.

The rearrangement links TRBV14 to TRBJ2-5; weak D call: TRBD2 (5 bases). The better agreement between TRBJ2-7 and the DNA end casts doubt on the J call. CDR3 length: 13 amino acids. Germline V lookup: CDR1 SGHDN, CDR2 FVKESK. For the CDR3, the DNA is TGTGCCAGCAGGCATAAGACGGGATACGAGCAGTACTTC. Protein: CASRHKTGYEQYF.

The rearrangement joins TRBV5-1 to TRBJ2-1; 8 bases fit TRBD2. Trimming took 0 bases from V and 4 from J; bases not matched to a gene: 9. The CDR3 covers 17 residues. The germline CDR1 and CDR2 sequences are SGHRS and YFSETQ. CDR3 nucleotide sequence: TGCGCCAGCAGCTTGGTCGGTTCTAGCGGGCCTTACAATGAGCAGTTCTTC. It yields the protein CASSLVGSSGPYNEQFF. The whole variable domain, remainder taken from reference TRBV5-1 and TRBJ2-1, is KAGVTQTPRYLIKTRGQQVTLSCSPISGHRSVSWYQQTPGQGLQFLFEYFSETQRNKGNFPGRFSGRQFSNSRSEMNVSTLELGDSALYLCASSLVGSSGPYNEQFFGPGTRLTVL.

CDR3 amino acids: CASSSRRYNEQFF. The CDR3 DNA is TGTGCCAGCAGCAGTAGGAGGTACAATGAGCAGTTCTTC. This chain links TRBV27 with TRBJ2-1; tentatively, D is TRBD2 (5 bases). Germline values: CDR1 MNHEY, CDR2 SMNVEV (reference sequence). With 6 bases removed from V and 4 bases from J, the gap between germline ends came to 10 bases. The CDR3 is 13 amino acids.

The chain couples TRBV19 to TRBJ1-6, with D perhaps TRBD1 (6 bases). Trimming removed 3 bases at V and 7 bases at J, with 28 bases between. The CDR3 is 20 amino acids. The V gene's germline CDR1 is LNHDA and CDR2 SQIVND (reference sequence). CDR3 DNA: TGTGCCAGTAGTATCGCAGCAGCAGAGGGGGGGTGGGGGATAAATTCACCCCTCCACTTT. Residues: CASSIAAAEGGWGINSPLHF.

The genes are TRBV7-6 and TRBJ1-4; 7 bases fit TRBD1. J gave up 0 bases and V 8 bases, and 9 bases lay outside the gene matches. Germline V gives CDR1 SGHVS, CDR2 FNYEAQ. The CDR3 has 16 amino acids. CDR3 bases: TGTGCCAGCTCCCAGGGACAGAACCCAACTAATGAAAAACTGTTTTTT. This encodes CASSQGQNPTNEKLFF. The full variable domain, with the rest looked up from reference TRBV7-6 and TRBJ1-4, is GAGVSQSPRYKVTKRGQDVALRCDPISGHVSLYWYRQALGQGPEFLTYFNYEAQQDKSGLPNDRFSAERPEGSISTLTIQRTEQRDSAMYRCASSQGQNPTNEKLFFGSGTQLSVL.

The V gene is TRBV5-6, the J gene TRBJ2-7; 7 bases map to TRBD1. CDR3 length equals 17 residues. V dropped 5 bases and J dropped 3; count of bases not matched to a gene: 17. CDR1 is SGHDT and CDR2 is YYEEEE in the germline V gene. For the CDR3, the DNA is TGTGCCAGCAGTACAGAAGTCCCCAGGGGGAGACTCTACGAGCAGTACTTC. As protein: CASSTEVPRGRLYEQYF.

Comments on this clone: The same CDR3 arises from other DNA sequences in this sample as well. The V and J genes are TRBV5-6 and TRBJ2-7; D remains ambiguous. V was cut by 0 bases and J by 1 base, with 5 bases left in between. This CDR3 spans 13 amino acids. The germline CDR1 and CDR2 sequences are SGHDT and YYEEEE. This CDR3 is CASSLAGSYEQYF. In nucleotides, the CDR3 is TGTGCCAGCAGCTTGGCAGGATCCTACGAGCAGTACTTC.

The chain couples TRBV6-1 to TRBJ1-4; D perhaps matches TRBD1 (5 bases). Trimming stripped 8 bases from V and 7 bases from J, with 14 bases between. This CDR3 comprises 13 residues. Germline V lookup: CDR1 MNHNS, CDR2 SASEGT. CDR3 nucleotides: TGTGCCAGCTCGGAGTGGGGGGGTGAAAAACTGTTTTTT. Protein product: CASSEWGGEKLFF.

CDR3: CASSPTSGTDTQYF. CDR3 DNA: TGTGCCAGCTCACCGACTAGCGGCACAGATACGCAGTATTTT. The rearrangement uses TRBV18 and TRBJ2-3; TRBD2 agrees at 8 bases. The CDR3 loop spans 14 amino acids. Looked up from germline, CDR1 is KGHSH and CDR2 is LQKENI. The V gene end was trimmed by 3 bases and the J gene end by 1 base; junction bases not matched to a gene: 0.

This chain links TRBV19 with TRBJ2-3; 8 positions match TRBD2. This CDR3 spans 16 amino acids. Per germline, CDR1 LNHDA and CDR2 SQIVND (reference sequence). V was pared by 2 bases and J by 5 bases, with 9 bases of the junction left unmatched. The CDR3 nucleotides are TGTGCCAGTAGTATACCCCGGGGGGGGCGGGTAGATACGCAGTATTTT. Translating it yields CASSIPRGGRVDTQYF.

This rearrangement joins TRBV7-8 to TRBJ1-3, with TRBD1 identical over 11 bases. Trimming cost V 2 bases and J 3 bases; bases outside gene matches: 6. This CDR3 is 17 amino acids long. Germline V gene data show CDR1 as SGHVS and CDR2 as FQNEAQ. DNA for the CDR3: TGTGCCAGCAGCTTAATCGGACAGGGGGCTTTTGGAAACACCATATATTTT. Protein sequence: CASSLIGQGAFGNTIYF.

The rearrangement links TRBV6-1 to TRBJ2-5; 7 positions match TRBD1. Germline assignment: CDR1 MNHNS and CDR2 SASEGT. CDR3 length: 15 residues. V dropped 6 bases and J dropped 3; count of bases not matched to a gene: 10. In DNA, the CDR3 is TGTGCCAGCAGACTGGGACAGCCACTCGAAGAGACCCAGTACTTC. As protein: CASRLGQPLEETQYF.

The chain uses TRBV6-5 and TRBJ1-5; D unresolved. The CDR3 consists of 12 residues. Germline V gene sequence: CDR1 MNHEY, CDR2 SVGAGI. V was shortened by 6 bases and J by 7 bases, with 10 bases between the two germline ends. The CDR3 DNA sequence: TGTGCCAGCAGCTTTATAATGCAGCCCCAGCATTTT. It translates to CASSFIMQPQHF.

This clone was found a few times. The chain uses TRBV6-4 and TRBJ2-1; the D gene is possibly TRBD2 (6 bases). This CDR3 spans 16 amino acids. Germline V CDR1 and CDR2: MRHNA, SNTAGT. Trimming took off 0 bases at V and 4 bases at J, with 13 bases between the two ends. CDR3 loop: CASSDSPGAGYNEQFF. DNA for the CDR3: TGTGCCAGCAGTGACTCCCCCGGGGCGGGATACAATGAGCAGTTCTTC.

A few counts support this clone. This chain joins TRBV14 and TRBJ1-1; D might be TRBD1 (5 bases). The CDR3 has 14 amino acids. V was pared by 2 bases and J by 6 bases, with 13 bases between. Germline CDR1 reads SGHDN; CDR2 reads FVKESK. The CDR3 region is CASSQIRGNAEAFF. In nucleotides, the CDR3 is TGTGCCAGCAGCCAAATTAGGGGAAACGCTGAAGCTTTCTTT.

The rearrangement joins TRBV5-8 to TRBJ1-5; 10 bases are a match to TRBD1. V lost 4 bases and J lost 1; bases outside the gene matches: 5. CDR1 and CDR2 from the germline V gene are SGHTS and YDEGEE. The CDR3 has 16 amino acids. The CDR3 DNA reads TGTGCCAGCAGCCAAGGGACAGGGGTGAGCAATCAGCCCCAGCATTTT. This gives the protein CASSQGTGVSNQPQHF.

This clone came up a few times. This chain connects TRBV7-9 to TRBJ1-4; perhaps TRBD1 as D (6 bases). Trimming removed 5 bases at V and 4 bases at J, with 17 bases between. Germline values: CDR1 SEHNR, CDR2 FQNEAQ (reference sequence). CDR3 length: 16 amino acids. The DNA for the CDR3 is TGTGCCAGCAGCCGACTACAGGGATCACGTAATGAAAAACTGTTTTTT. Translated, it gives CASSRLQGSRNEKLFF.

The chain couples TRBV11-2 to TRBJ1-3, with a possible D match to TRBD1 (5 bases). CDR3 length equals 17 residues. V was clipped by 2 bases and J by 0 bases, with 14 bases between them. In germline, CDR1 is SGHAT, CDR2 FQNNGV. CDR3 in DNA: TGTGCCAGCAGCTTATTTGGCAGGGACTTCTCTGGAAACACCATATATTTT. Residues: CASSLFGRDFSGNTIYF.

The rearrangement uses TRBV6-5 and TRBJ1-1; possibly TRBD1 for D (5 bases). Trimming left V 0 bases short and J 1 base short, with 12 bases between. This CDR3 is 16 amino acids long. Germline CDR1 reads MNHEY; CDR2 reads SVGAGI. CDR3 sequence reads: CASSYSKGRGNTEAFF. The CDR3 coding sequence is TGTGCCAGCAGTTACTCGAAAGGTAGGGGGAACACTGAAGCTTTCTTT.

The chain couples TRBV14 to TRBJ1-4; D is ambiguous. V shed 2 bases and J shed 5 bases, with 21 bases lying between them. The germline V gene has CDR1 SGHDN and CDR2 FVKESK. The CDR3 extends over 18 amino acids. The CDR3 nucleotides read TGTGCCAGCAGCCAAAAGAGGACGGGGTGGGCGGAGAATGAAAAACTGTTTTTT. Its protein product is CASSQKRTGWAENEKLFF.

The chain is built from TRBV5-6 and TRBJ2-1; 10 bases are a match to TRBD2. J lost 4 bases, V lost 0 bases, and 4 bases had no gene match. Germline V CDR1 and CDR2: SGHDT, YYEEEE. This CDR3 is 16 amino acids long. The CDR3, as DNA: TGTGCCAGCAGCTTGGCGAGCGGGGGGGCTTACAATGAGCAGTTCTTC. Protein sequence: CASSLASGGAYNEQFF.

This clone was picked up a small number of times. This rearrangement joins TRBV5-1 to TRBJ2-7, with 7 bases lining up with TRBD1. The ends lost 2 bases at V and 3 bases at J; junction bases unmatched: 8. The V gene's germline CDR1 is SGHRS and CDR2 YFSETQ. The CDR3 is 15 residues long. The CDR3 here is CASSLDMGQNYEQYF. In DNA form, the CDR3 reads TGCGCCAGCAGCTTAGATATGGGACAGAACTACGAGCAGTACTTC. The variable domain in full, completed from reference TRBV5-1 and TRBJ2-7, reads KAGVTQTPRYLIKTRGQQVTLSCSPISGHRSVSWYQQTPGQGLQFLFEYFSETQRNKGNFPGRFSGRQFSNSRSEMNVSTLELGDSALYLCASSLDMGQNYEQYFGPGTRLTVT.

This clone was recorded a few times. This chain links TRBV6-1 with TRBJ1-6; D not certain. From germline, CDR1 is MNHNS and CDR2 SASEGT. Between the trimmed V and J ends, which lost 7 bases and 2 bases, there was a span of 12 bases. The CDR3 is 15 amino acids. CDR3 DNA: TGTGCCAGCACGAGGGAGGTACCCTATAATTCACCCCTCCACTTT. Its translation is CASTREVPYNSPLHF.

This clone was detected a few times. J is TRBJ1-3 and V is TRBV4-1; D not resolved. Germline CDR1 and CDR2: MGHRA and YSYEKL. This CDR3 contains 18 residues. V lost 1 base, J lost 0 bases, and 16 bases lay in between. CDR3 protein: CASSQVTPQALSGNTIYF. In DNA, the CDR3 is TGCGCCAGCAGCCAAGTCACCCCCCAGGCCCTCTCTGGAAACACCATATATTTT.

This clone was seen only a few times. This rearrangement joins TRBV19 to TRBJ1-6; no reliable D call. V was shortened by 4 bases and J by 14 bases, with 15 bases between the two germline ends. The CDR3 totals 13 residues. CDR1 and CDR2 from the germline V gene are LNHDA and SQIVND (reference sequence). Here the CDR3 reads CASSSGSTRTLHF. The CDR3, as DNA: TGTGCCAGTAGTAGTGGATCGACACGTACCCTCCACTTT.